This T cell receptor beta chain was recorded in a study of cytomegalovirus exposure and HLA in healthy donors. Study-level information: Of all 400 or so donors who were genotyped, 70% to 85% belonged to the Caucasian-associated ancestry cluster. Study results and caveats: Reports indicated that the classifier achieved high specificity and sensitivity in diagnosing cytomegalovirus status. Association of a missense DCLRE1C variant with TCR beta V- and J-gene trimming was reported in a later analysis. The authors assumed roughly uniform sequencing depth across donors for presence/absence analyses.

As to this clone: Antigen specificity is unknown.

With 5 bases removed from V and 0 bases from J, the gap between germline ends came to 3 bases. CDR3 length equals 12 residues. Germline V gene sequence: CDR1 WNHNN, CDR2 SYGVQD (reference sequence). In the PCR, 60 Vbeta and 13 Jbeta primers were used. TCRdb keeps only in-frame clones here, not all; method: immunoSEQ multiplex PCR. The sample yields just over 150,000 clones, 85% seen once. The sample consisted of PBMCs. The chain employs TRBV10-1 and TRBJ2-3; no firm D call. The source of this sequence is a woman between 18 and 30 years old in good health and CMV-seronegative. CDR3 bases: TGCGCCAGCAGTTCTAGCACAGATACGCAGTATTTT. Encoded protein: CASSSSTDTQYF.